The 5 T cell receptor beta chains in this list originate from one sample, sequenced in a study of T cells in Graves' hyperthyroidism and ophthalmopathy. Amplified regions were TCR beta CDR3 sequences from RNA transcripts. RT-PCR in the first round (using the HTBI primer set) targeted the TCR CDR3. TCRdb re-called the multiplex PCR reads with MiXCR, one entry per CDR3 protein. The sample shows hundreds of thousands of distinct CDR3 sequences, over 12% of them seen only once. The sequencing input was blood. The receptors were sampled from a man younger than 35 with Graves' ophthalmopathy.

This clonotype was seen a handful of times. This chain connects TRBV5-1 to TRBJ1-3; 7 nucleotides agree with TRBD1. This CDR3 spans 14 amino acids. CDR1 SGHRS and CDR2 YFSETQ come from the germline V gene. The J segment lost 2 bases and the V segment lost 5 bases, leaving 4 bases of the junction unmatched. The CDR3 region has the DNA TGCGCCAGCAGTCCTGACAGGGCTGGAAACACCATATATTTT. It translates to CASSPDRAGNTIYF. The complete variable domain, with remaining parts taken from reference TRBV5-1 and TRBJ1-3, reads KAGVTQTPRYLIKTRGQQVTLSCSPISGHRSVSWYQQTPGQGLQFLFEYFSETQRNKGNFPGRFSGRQFSNSRSEMNVSTLELGDSALYLCASSPDRAGNTIYFGEGSWLTVV.

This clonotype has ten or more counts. The CDR3 nucleotides are TGTGCCAGCAGTGAAGAGGGGGGGGCCGGGTGGACAGATACGCAGTATTTT. Its translation is CASSEEGGAGWTDTQYF. The chain combines TRBV2 with TRBJ2-3, with a possible D match to TRBD2 (7 bases). The V end lost 1 base, the J end lost 3 bases, and 17 bases lay between the germline ends. The CDR3 is made up of 17 amino acids. Germline V gene data show CDR1 as SNHLY and CDR2 as FYNNEI.

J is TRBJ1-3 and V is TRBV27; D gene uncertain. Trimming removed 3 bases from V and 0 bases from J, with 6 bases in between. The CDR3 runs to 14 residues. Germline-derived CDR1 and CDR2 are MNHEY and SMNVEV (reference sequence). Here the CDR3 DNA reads TGTGCCAGCAGTTTTTTAGACTCTGGAAACACCATATATTTT. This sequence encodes CASSFLDSGNTIYF.

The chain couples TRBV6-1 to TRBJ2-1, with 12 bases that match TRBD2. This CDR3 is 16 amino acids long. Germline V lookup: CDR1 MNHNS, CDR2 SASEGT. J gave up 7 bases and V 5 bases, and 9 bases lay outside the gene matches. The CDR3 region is CASSSTLAGGPNEQFF. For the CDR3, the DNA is TGTGCCAGCAGTTCCACCCTAGCGGGAGGGCCTAATGAGCAGTTCTTC.

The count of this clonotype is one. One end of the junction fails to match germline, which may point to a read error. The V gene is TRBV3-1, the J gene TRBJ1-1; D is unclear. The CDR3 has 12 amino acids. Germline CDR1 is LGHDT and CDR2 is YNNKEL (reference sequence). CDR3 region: CAGSRPNTEALF. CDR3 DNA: TGTGCCGGCAGCCGGCCGAACACTGAAGCTCTCTTT.